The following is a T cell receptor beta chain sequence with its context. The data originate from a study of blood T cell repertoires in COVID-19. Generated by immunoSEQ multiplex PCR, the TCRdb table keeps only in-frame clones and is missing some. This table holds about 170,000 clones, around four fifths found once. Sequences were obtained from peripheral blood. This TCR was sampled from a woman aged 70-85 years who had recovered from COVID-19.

CDR3 residues: CASSPRTGNEQFF. CDR3 nucleotide sequence: TGTGCCAGCTCACCTAGGACTGGTAATGAGCAGTTCTTC. The rearrangement uses TRBV18 and TRBJ2-1; D perhaps matches TRBD2 (5 bases). Trimming pared 3 bases from V and 7 bases from J, leaving 10 bases between. Germline V gene data show CDR1 as KGHSH and CDR2 as LQKENI. This CDR3 is built from 13 residues.